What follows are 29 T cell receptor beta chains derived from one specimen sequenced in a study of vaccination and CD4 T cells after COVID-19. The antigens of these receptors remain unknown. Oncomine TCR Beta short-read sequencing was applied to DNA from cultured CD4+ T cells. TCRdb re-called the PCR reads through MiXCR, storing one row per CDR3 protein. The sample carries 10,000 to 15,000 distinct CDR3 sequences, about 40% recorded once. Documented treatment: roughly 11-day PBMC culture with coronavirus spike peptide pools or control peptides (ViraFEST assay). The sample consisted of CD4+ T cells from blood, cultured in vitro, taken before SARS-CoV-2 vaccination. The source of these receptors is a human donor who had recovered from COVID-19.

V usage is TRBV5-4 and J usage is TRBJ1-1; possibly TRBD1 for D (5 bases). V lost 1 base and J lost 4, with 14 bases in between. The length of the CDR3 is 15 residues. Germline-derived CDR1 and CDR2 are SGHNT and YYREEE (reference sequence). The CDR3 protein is CASSLWQRGSTEAFF. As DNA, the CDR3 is TGTGCCAGCAGCTTGTGGCAGAGGGGAAGCACTGAAGCTTTCTTT.

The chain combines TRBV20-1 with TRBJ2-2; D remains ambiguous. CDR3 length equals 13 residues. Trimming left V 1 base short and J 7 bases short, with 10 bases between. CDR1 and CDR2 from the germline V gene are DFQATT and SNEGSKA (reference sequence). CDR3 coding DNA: TGCAGTGCTAGAGTGGGGTTAGTCGGGGAGCTGTTTTTT. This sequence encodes CSARVGLVGELFF.

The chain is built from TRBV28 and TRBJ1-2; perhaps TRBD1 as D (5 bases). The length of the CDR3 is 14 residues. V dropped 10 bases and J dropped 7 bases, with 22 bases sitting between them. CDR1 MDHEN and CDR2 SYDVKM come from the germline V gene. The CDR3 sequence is CAIPTGAGKSGYTF. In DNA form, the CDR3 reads TGTGCCATCCCCACTGGGGCAGGGAAGAGTGGCTACACCTTC.

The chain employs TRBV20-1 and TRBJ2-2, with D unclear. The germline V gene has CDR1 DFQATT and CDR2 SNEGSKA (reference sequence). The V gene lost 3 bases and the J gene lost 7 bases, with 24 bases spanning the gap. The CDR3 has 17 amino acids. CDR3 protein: CSASRPPTDRPNGELFF. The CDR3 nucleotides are TGCAGTGCTAGCAGACCTCCGACCGATCGTCCGAACGGGGAGCTGTTTTTT.

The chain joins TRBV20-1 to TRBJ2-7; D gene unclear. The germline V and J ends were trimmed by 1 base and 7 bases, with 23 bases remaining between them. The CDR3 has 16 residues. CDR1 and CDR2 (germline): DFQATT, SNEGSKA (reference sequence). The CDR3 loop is CSARGGYPAVPGEQYF. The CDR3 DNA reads TGCAGTGCTAGAGGTGGTTATCCAGCCGTACCTGGAGAGCAGTACTTC.

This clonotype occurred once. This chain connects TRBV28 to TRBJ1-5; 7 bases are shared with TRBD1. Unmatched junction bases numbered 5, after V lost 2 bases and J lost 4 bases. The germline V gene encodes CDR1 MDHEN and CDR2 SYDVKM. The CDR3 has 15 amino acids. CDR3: CASSLIGTANQPQHF. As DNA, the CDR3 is TGTGCCAGCAGTTTAATCGGGACAGCTAATCAGCCCCAGCATTTT. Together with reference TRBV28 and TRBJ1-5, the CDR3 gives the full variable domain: DVKVTQSSRYLVKRTGEKVFLECVQDMDHENMFWYRQDPGLGLRLIYFSYDVKMKEKGDIPEGYSVSREKKERFSLILESASTNQTSMYLCASSLIGTANQPQHFGDGTRLSIL.

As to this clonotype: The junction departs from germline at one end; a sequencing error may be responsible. Written as DNA, the CDR3 is TGTGCCAGCAGCTGGAGGGGACAGTCCTACGAGCAGTACTTC. It translates to CASSWRGQSYEQYF. The chain joins TRBV5-3 to TRBJ2-7; possible D gene TRBD1, 7 bases. TRBV5-3 is placed among ORFs of uncertain function. CDR3 length: 14 amino acids.

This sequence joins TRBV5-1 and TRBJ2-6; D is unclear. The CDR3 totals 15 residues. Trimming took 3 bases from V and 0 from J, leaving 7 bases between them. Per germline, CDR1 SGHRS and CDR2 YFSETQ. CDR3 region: CASSSSSSGANVLTF. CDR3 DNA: TGCGCCAGCAGCTCTAGTTCCTCTGGGGCCAACGTCCTGACTTTC.

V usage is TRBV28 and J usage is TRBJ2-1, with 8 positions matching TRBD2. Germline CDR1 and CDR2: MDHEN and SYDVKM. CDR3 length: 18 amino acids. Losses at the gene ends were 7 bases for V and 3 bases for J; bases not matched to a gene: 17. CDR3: CASTLTVGTRDRYNEQFF. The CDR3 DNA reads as TGTGCCAGCACCCTTACCGTTGGGACTAGGGATCGCTACAATGAGCAGTTCTTC.

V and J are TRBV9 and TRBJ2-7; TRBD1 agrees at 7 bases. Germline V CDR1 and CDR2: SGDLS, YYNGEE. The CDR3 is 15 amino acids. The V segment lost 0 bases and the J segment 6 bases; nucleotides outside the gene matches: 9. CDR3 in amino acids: CASSVATTGISEQYF. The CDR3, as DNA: TGTGCCAGCAGCGTAGCTACGACAGGGATAAGCGAGCAGTACTTC. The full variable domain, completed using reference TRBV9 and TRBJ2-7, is DSGVTQTPKHLITATGQRVTLRCSPRSGDLSVYWYQQSLDQGLQFLIQYYNGEERAKGNILERFSAQQFPDLHSELNLSSLELGDSALYFCASSVATTGISEQYFGPGTRLTVT.

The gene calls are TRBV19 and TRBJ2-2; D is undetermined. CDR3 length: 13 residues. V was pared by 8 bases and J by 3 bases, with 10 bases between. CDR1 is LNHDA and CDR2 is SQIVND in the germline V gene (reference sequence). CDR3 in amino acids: CASSTAHTGELFF. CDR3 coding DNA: TGTGCCAGTTCAACGGCCCACACCGGGGAGCTGTTTTTT.

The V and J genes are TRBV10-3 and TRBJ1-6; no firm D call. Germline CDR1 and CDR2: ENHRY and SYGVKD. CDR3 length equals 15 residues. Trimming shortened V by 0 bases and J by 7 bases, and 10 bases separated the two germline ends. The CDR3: CAISESTVLNSPLHF. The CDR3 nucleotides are TGTGCCATCAGTGAGTCAACAGTTTTGAATTCACCCCTCCACTTT.

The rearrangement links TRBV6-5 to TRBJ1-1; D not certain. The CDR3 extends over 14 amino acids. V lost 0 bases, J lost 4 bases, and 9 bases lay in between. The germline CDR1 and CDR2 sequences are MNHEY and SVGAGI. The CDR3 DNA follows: TGTGCCAGCAGTTACTCGAGACTGGGCACTGAAGCTTTCTTT. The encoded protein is CASSYSRLGTEAFF.

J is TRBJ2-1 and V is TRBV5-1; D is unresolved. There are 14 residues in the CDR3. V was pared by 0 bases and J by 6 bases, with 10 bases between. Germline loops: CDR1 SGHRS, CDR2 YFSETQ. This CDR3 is CASSLGDTRNEQFF. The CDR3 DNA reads TGCGCCAGCAGCTTGGGTGACACCCGCAATGAGCAGTTCTTC.

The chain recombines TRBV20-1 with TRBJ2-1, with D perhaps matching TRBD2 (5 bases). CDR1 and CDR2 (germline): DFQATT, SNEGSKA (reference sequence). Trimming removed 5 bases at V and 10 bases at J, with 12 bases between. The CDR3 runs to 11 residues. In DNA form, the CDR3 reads TGCAGTGCTGGAAGAGGCGGGGAGCAGTTCTTC. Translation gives CSAGRGGEQFF.

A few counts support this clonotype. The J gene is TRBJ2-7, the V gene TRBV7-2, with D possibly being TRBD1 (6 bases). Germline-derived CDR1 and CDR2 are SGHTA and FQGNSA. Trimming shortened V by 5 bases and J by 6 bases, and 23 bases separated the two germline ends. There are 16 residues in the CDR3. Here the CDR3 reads CASSPRGPRTGSEQYF. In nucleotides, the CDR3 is TGTGCCAGCAGCCCCAGGGGACCTCGGACCGGGTCCGAGCAGTACTTC.

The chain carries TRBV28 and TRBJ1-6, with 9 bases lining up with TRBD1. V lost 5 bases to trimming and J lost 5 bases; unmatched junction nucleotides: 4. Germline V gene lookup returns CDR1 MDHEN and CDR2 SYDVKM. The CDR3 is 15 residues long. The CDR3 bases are TGTGCCAGCAGTCGACAGGGGGTGGATAATTCACCCCTCCACTTT. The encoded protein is CASSRQGVDNSPLHF.

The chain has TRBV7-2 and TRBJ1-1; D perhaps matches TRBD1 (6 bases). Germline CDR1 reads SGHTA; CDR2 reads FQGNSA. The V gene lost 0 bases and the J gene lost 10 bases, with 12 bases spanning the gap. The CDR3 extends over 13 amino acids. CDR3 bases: TGTGCCAGCAGCTTAGCGAGAGGGGGGGGAGCTTTCTTT. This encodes CASSLARGGGAFF.

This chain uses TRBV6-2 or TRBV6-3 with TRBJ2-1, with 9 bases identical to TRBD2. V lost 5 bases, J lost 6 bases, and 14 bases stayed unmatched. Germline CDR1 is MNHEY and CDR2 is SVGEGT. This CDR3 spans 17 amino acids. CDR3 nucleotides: TGTGCCAGCAGTCCAGGGTCGGGGCGGGAGGGCCGCAATGAGCAGTTCTTC. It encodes CASSPGSGREGRNEQFF.

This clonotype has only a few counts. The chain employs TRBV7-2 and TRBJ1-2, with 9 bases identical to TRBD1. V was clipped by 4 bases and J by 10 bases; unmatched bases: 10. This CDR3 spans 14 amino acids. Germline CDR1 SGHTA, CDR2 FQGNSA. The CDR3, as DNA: TGTGCCAGCAGCTCCTCAGGACAGGGGATAGACTACACCTTC. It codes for CASSSSGQGIDYTF.

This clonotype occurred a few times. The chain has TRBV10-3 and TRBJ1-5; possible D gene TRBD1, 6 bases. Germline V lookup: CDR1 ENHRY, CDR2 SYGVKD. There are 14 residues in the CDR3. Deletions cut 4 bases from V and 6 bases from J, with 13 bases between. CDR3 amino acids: CAISAGGQGQPQHF. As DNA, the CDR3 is TGTGCCATCAGTGCGGGGGGGCAAGGTCAGCCCCAGCATTTT.

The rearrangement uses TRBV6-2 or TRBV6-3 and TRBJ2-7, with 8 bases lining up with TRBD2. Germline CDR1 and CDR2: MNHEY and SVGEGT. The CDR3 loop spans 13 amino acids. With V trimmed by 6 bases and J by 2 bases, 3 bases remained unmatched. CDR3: CASRNGGAYEQYF. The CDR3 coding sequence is TGTGCCAGCAGGAACGGGGGGGCCTACGAGCAGTACTTC.

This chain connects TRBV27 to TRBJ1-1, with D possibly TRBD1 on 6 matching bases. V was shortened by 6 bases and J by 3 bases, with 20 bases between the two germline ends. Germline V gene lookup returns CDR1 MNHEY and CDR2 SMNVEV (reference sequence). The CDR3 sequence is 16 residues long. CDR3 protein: CASSRRTGAGYTEAFF. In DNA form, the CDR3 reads TGTGCCAGCAGCCGACGAACGGGGGCTGGGTACACTGAAGCTTTCTTT.

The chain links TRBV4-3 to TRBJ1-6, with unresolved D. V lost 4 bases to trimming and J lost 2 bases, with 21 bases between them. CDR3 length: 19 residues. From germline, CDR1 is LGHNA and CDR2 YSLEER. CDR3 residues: CASSRQADGIAPYNSPLHF. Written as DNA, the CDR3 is TGCGCCAGCAGCCGGCAAGCGGACGGGATAGCCCCCTATAATTCACCCCTCCACTTT.

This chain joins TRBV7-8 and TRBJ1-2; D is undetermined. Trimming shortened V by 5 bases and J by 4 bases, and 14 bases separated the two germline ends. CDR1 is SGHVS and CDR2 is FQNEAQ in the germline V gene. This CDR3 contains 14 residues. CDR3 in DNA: TGTGCCAGCAGCACCGACAATTGGAGCTATGGCTACACCTTC. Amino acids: CASSTDNWSYGYTF.

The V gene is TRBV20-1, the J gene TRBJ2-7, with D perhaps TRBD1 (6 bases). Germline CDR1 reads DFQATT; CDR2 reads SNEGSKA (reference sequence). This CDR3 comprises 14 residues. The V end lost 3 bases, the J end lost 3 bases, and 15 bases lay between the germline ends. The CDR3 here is CSARMVQGRYEQYF. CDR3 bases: TGCAGTGCTAGGATGGTGCAGGGGCGCTACGAGCAGTACTTC.

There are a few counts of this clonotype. CDR3 in DNA: TGTGCCAGCAGTGATGTCTCCCAGATGTACTTC. Amino acids: CASSDVSQMYF. The chain recombines TRBV25-1 with TRBJ2-5; D call uncertain. Per germline, CDR1 MGHDK and CDR2 SYGVNS. Trimming cost V 3 bases and J 13 bases, with 12 bases left between them. This CDR3 comprises 11 residues.

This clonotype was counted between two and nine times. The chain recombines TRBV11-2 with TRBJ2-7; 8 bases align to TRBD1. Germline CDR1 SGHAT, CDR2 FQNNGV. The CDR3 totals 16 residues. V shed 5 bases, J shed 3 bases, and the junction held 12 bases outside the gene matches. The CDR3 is CASSPRGRDAFYEQYF. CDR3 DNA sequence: TGTGCCAGCAGCCCCAGGGGGCGGGACGCCTTCTACGAGCAGTACTTC.

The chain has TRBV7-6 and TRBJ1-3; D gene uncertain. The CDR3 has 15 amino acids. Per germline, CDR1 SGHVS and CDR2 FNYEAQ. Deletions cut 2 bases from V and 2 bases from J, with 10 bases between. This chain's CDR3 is CASSLRSRTGNTIYF. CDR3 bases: TGTGCCAGCAGCTTACGCAGTAGGACTGGAAACACCATATATTTT.